This T cell receptor beta chain was retrieved from a study of blood T cell repertoires in COVID-19. Study information: Acute and convalescent COVID-19 specimens originated in the United States, Italy and Spain. PBMCs, B-cell-depleted T cells, or T cells were the source of the cDNA or gDNA that made up the material.

Seattle patient enrollment occurred during active infection, with longitudinal follow-up thereafter. Generated by immunoSEQ multiplex PCR, the TCRdb table keeps only in-frame clones and is missing some. The profile shows 170,000 or so clones, roughly 86% of them singletons. Trimming took off 0 bases at V and 5 bases at J, with 8 bases between the two ends. Germline loops: CDR1 SGHRS, CDR2 YFSETQ. The CDR3 runs 14 residues. The TCR comes from a man between 60 and 75 years old with COVID-19, enrolled during active disease. The V and J genes are TRBV5-1 and TRBJ2-2; D is unresolved. Sequencing used peripheral blood. CDR3 coding DNA: TGCGCCAGCAGCTTGGAAGCTCTTACCGGGGAGCTGTTTTTT. Amino acids: CASSLEALTGELFF.